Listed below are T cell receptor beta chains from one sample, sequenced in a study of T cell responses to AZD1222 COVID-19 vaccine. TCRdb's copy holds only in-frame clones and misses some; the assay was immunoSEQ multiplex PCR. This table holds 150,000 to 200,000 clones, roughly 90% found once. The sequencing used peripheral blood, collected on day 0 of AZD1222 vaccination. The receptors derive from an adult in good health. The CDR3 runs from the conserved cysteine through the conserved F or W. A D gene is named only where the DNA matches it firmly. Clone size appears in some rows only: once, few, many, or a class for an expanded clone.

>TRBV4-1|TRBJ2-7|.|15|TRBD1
TGCGCCAGCAGCCCCCGACAGGGACCTTCCTACGAGCAGTACTTC
CASSPRQGPSYEQYF
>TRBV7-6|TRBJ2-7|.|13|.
TGTGCCAGCAGCTTAGACAGGTCCTACGAGCAGTACTTC
CASSLDRSYEQYF
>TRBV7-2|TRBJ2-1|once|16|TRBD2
TGTGCCAGCAGCTTTTCTGCGGGAGGGTTCTACAATGAGCAGTTCTTC
CASSFSAGGFYNEQFF
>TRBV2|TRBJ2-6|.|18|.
TGTGCCAGCAACCTAGAGGGCAGGGGAAAAACTGGGGCCAACGTCCTGACTTTC
CASNLEGRGKTGANVLTF
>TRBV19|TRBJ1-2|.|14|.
TGTGCCAGTAGTATGTGGGGGACCGTCTATGGCTACACCTTC
CASSMWGTVYGYTF
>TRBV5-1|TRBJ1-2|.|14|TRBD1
TGCGCCAGCAGCCAGGCCGCAGGGGGTGTCGGCTACACCTTC
CASSQAAGGVGYTF
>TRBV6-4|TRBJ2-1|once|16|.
TGTGCCAGCAGTGATTGGAGCAAGAGCTCCTACAATGAGCAGTTCTTC
CASSDWSKSSYNEQFF
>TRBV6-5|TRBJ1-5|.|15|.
TGTGCCAGCAGTTATTCCAACAGGGGCAATCAGCCCCAGCATTTT
CASSYSNRGNQPQHF
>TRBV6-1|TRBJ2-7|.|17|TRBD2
TGTGCCAGCAGTGAAAGGGCTAGCGGGGGGAGCTCCTACGAGCAGTACTTC
CASSERASGGSSYEQYF
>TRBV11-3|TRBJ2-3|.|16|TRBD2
TGTGCCAGCAGCTTAGGACTAGCGGGAGGGCGAGATACGCAGTATTTT
CASSLGLAGGRDTQYF
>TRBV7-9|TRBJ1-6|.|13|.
TGTGCCAGCAGCTTAAACGGGGGCGCACCCCTCCACTTT
CASSLNGGAPLHF
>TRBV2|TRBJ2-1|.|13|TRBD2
TGTGCCAGCAGCAGCGGGAGAGGGAATGAGCAGTTCTTC
CASSSGRGNEQFF
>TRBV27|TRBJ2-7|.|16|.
TGTGCCAGCAGGAAAATGGTCACAGCCCATCCCTACGAGCAGTACTTC
CASRKMVTAHPYEQYF
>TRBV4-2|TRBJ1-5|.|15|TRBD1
TGTGCCAGCAGCCAACCCGGGACAGGGGGACAGCCCCAGCATTTT
CASSQPGTGGQPQHF
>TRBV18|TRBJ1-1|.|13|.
TGTGCCAGCTCAACCGGAGTCGGCGCTGAAGCTTTCTTT
CASSTGVGAEAFF
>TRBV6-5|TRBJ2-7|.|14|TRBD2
TGTGCCAGCAGTAAGGGACTAGCGGGTGGCGAGCAGTACTTC
CASSKGLAGGEQYF
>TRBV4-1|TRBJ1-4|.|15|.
TGCGCCAGCAGCCAAGCTGGCAGGGACGGTGAAAAACTGTTTTTT
CASSQAGRDGEKLFF
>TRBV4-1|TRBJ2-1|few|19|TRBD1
TGCGCCAGCAGCCAAGGTCCCCTGGGACAGGGAGAATCCTACAATGAGCAGTTCTTC
CASSQGPLGQGESYNEQFF
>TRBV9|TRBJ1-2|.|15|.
TGTGCCAGCAGCGCGAGGGGGTGGGGCGGCTATGGCTACACCTTC
CASSARGWGGYGYTF
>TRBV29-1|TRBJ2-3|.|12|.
TGCAGCGTTGGCCCCCCCACAGATACGCAGTATTTT
CSVGPPTDTQYF
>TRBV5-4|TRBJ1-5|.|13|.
TGTGCCAGCAGCTCCGTCCCTAATCAGCCCCAGCATTTT
CASSSVPNQPQHF
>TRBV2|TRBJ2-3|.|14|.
TGTGCCAGCAGTGATAATTCTTCCCCAGATACGCAGTATTTT
CASSDNSSPDTQYF